This TCR beta chain was retrieved from a study of T cells in Graves' hyperthyroidism and ophthalmopathy. Regarding the study as a whole: A model built on 13 V-J features separated ophthalmopathy from stable hyperthyroidism. Blood also showed most of the thyroid clonotypes that were expanded above 0.001.

The germline V and J ends were trimmed by 2 bases and 2 bases, with 10 bases remaining between them. This CDR3 region has 15 residues. This clonotype was seen a handful of times. As yet, its antigen is unknown. Diagnostic assessment was based on clinical symptoms, serum thyroxine and TRAb, thyroid ultrasound and orbital computed tomography. Each 10 ml fresh peripheral blood draw supplied the PBMCs. Researchers took RNA transcripts and amplified the TCR beta CDR3 regions from them. The HTBI primer set drove a first-round RT-PCR of the TCR CDR3. TCRdb itself ran the multiplex PCR reads through MiXCR, one entry per CDR3 protein. The sample has around 600,000 distinct CDR3 sequences; about 14% are singletons.

This chain connects TRBV12-3 or TRBV12-4 to TRBJ1-3, with D possibly being TRBD1 (5 bases). This TCR was sampled from a woman between 45 and 60 years old with Graves' ophthalmopathy. The sequenced sample consisted of blood. CDR3 loop: CASSLPGQAGNTIYF. CDR3 DNA sequence: TGTGCCAGCAGTTTACCAGGGCAAGCTGGAAACACCATATATTTT.